What follows are 7 T cell receptor beta chains derived from one specimen sequenced in a study of OX40 agonist ivuxolimab in advanced cancers. Repertoires were generated with immunoSEQ multiplex PCR, while TCRdb's copy carries only in-frame clones and drops some. The table records 75,000 to 100,000 clones, 84% of them present only once. The starting material was CD4+ or CD8+ T cells sorted from blood, obtained in a trial of the OX40 agonist ivuxolimab. The source is an adult with an advanced solid tumor such as melanoma, head and neck, liver or kidney cancer.

The chain recombines TRBV6-5 with TRBJ2-5; 8 bases align to TRBD1. This CDR3 has 15 residues. V was clipped by 2 bases and J by 1 base; unmatched bases: 3. The germline V gene encodes CDR1 MNHEY and CDR2 SVGAGI. CDR3 bases: TGTGCCAGCAGTTACGGGCAGGGGGCCCAAGAGACCCAGTACTTC. It yields the protein CASSYGQGAQETQYF.

The chain combines TRBV14 with TRBJ1-2; the D gene is possibly TRBD1 (5 bases). Germline lookup yields CDR1 SGHDN and CDR2 FVKESK. The CDR3 has 15 residues. Between the trimmed V and J ends, which lost 3 bases and 6 bases, there was a span of 17 bases. CDR3 coding DNA: TGTGCCAGCAGCCACTCCTCCGGCAGGGTGAATGGCTACACCTTC. Encoded protein: CASSHSSGRVNGYTF. Combining the CDR3 with reference TRBV14 and TRBJ1-2 gives the whole variable domain EAGVTQFPSHSVIEKGQTVTLRCDPISGHDNLYWYRRVMGKEIKFLLHFVKESKQDESGMPNNRFLAERTGGTYSTLKVQPAELEDSGVYFCASSHSSGRVNGYTFGSGTRLTVV.

V is TRBV2 and J is TRBJ2-7, with 7 bases fitting TRBD1. The J segment lost 4 bases and the V segment lost 8 bases, leaving 5 bases of the junction unmatched. Germline V CDR1 and CDR2: SNHLY, FYNNEI. The CDR3 sequence is 12 residues long. CDR3 in DNA: TGTGCCAGCTGCGACAGGGTTTACGAGCAGTACTTC. Translated: CASCDRVYEQYF.

The chain combines TRBV29-1 with TRBJ1-2; maybe TRBD1 (6 bases). This CDR3 is 14 amino acids long. The germline gives CDR1 SQVTM, CDR2 ANQGSEA. Deletions cut 0 bases from V and 2 bases from J, with 10 bases between. In DNA form, the CDR3 reads TGCAGCGTTGAAGATCGAACAGGGAACTATGGCTACACCTTC. It is translated as CSVEDRTGNYGYTF.

The chain has TRBV7-2 and TRBJ1-2, with 7 nucleotides matching TRBD1. Germline CDR1 and CDR2: SGHTA and FQGNSA. V was clipped by 4 bases and J by 6 bases; unmatched bases: 11. The CDR3 has 15 residues. The CDR3 coding sequence is TGTGCCAGCAGCTCACCTGGGACAGCCCCTGATGGCTACACCTTC. It codes for CASSSPGTAPDGYTF. The entire variable domain, with the rest obtained from reference TRBV7-2 and TRBJ1-2, is as follows: GAGVSQSPSNKVTEKGKDVELRCDPISGHTALYWYRQSLGQGLEFLIYFQGNSAPDKSGLPSDRFSAERTGGSVSTLTIQRTQQEDSAVYLCASSSPGTAPDGYTFGSGTRLTVV.

The genes are TRBV12-5 and TRBJ2-5; perhaps TRBD1 as D (5 bases). The J call may be faulty, since TRBJ2-7 better matches the DNA end. The CDR3 consists of 17 residues. The germline gives CDR1 LGHNT, CDR2 FRNRAP. The DNA of the CDR3 is TGTGCTAGTGGCTCCGCAGCCTCAGGGATAATATTCTACGAGCAGTACTTC. Translation: CASGSAASGIIFYEQYF.

V usage is TRBV6-1 and J usage is TRBJ1-1; TRBD1 is a possible D gene (6 bases). This CDR3 is 14 amino acids long. Trimming cost V 7 bases and J 5 bases, with 17 bases left between them. The germline gives CDR1 MNHNS, CDR2 SASEGT. The CDR3: CASTYGWGTTEAFF. The CDR3 DNA reads TGTGCCAGCACTTACGGATGGGGGACAACTGAAGCTTTCTTT.